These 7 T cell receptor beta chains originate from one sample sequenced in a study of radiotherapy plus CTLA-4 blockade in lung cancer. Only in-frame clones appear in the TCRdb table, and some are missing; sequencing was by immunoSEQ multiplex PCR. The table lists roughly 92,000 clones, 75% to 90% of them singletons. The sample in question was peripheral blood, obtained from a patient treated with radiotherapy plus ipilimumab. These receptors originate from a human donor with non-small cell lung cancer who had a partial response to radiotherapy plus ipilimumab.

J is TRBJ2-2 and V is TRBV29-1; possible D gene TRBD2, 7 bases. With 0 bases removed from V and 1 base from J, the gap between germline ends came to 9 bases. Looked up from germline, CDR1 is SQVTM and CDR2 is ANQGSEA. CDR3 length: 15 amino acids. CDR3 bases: TGCAGCGTTGAAGATAGGGGGGGGAACACCGGGGAGCTGTTTTTT. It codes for CSVEDRGGNTGELFF.

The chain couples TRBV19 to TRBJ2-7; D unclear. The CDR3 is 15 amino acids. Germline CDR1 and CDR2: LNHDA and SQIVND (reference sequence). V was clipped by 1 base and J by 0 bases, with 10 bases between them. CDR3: CASSIGALGSYEQYV. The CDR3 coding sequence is TGTGCCAGTAGTATAGGGGCCTTGGGCTCCTACGAGCAGTACGTC.

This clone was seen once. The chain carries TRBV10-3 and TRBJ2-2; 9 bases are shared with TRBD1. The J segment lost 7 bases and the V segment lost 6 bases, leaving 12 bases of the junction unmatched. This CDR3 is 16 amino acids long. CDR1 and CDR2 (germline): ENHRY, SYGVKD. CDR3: CAISALGGQGDGELFF. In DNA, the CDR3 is TGTGCCATCAGCGCCCTTGGGGGACAGGGCGACGGGGAGCTGTTTTTT.

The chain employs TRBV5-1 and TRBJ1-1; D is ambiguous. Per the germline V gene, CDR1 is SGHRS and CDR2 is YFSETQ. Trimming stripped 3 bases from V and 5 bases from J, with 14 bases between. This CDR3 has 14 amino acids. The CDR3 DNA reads TGCGCCAGCAGCTGGACCGTCCGAGGGACTGAAGCTTTCTTT. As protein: CASSWTVRGTEAFF.

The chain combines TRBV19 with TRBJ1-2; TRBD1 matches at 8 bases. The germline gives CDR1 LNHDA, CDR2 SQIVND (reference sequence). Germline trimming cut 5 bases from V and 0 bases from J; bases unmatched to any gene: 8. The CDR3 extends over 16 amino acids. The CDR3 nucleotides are TGTGCCAGTAGTCCGGGACAGGCGACTTCTAACTATGGCTACACCTTC. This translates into CASSPGQATSNYGYTF.

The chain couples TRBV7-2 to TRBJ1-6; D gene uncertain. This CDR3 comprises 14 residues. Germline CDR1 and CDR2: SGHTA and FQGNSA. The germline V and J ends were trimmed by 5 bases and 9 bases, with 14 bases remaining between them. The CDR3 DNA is TGTGCCAGCAGCCAAAGCTGGGTAGCTTCACCCCTCCACTTT. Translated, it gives CASSQSWVASPLHF.

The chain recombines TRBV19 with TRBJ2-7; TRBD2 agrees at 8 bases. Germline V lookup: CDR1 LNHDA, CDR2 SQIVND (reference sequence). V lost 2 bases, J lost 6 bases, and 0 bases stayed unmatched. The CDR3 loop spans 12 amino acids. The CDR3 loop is CASSIRGGEQYF. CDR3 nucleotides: TGTGCCAGTAGTATACGGGGGGGCGAGCAGTACTTC.